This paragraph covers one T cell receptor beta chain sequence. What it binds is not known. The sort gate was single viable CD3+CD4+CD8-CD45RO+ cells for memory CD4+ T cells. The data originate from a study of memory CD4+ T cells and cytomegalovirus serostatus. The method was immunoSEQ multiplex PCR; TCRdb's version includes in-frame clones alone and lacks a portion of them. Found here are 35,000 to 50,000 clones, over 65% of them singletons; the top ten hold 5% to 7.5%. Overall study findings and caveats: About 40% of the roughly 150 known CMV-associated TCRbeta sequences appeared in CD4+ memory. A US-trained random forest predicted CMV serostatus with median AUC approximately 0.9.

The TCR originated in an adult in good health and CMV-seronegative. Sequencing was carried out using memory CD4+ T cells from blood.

CDR3 bases: TGCGCCAGCCTAACGACAGGTTGCGGTCATGGCTACACCTTC. Amino acid sequence: CASLTTGCGHGYTF. The chain carries TRBV10-1 and TRBJ1-2; perhaps TRBD1 as D (6 bases). With 8 bases removed from V and 6 bases from J, the gap between germline ends came to 19 bases. The length of the CDR3 is 14 residues. From germline, CDR1 is WNHNN and CDR2 SYGVQD (reference sequence).